This section outlines one T cell receptor (beta chain) sequence together with its context. Some clones are missing from TCRdb's copy, which holds only in-frame ones; the method was immunoSEQ multiplex PCR. The sample records roughly 370,000 clones, around 90% being singletons. This sample is drawn from a study of control samples from healthy donors and cancer patients. Trimming pared 5 bases from V and 0 bases from J, leaving 14 bases between. This CDR3 is 16 amino acids long. The germline V gene encodes CDR1 SNHLY and CDR2 FYNNEI. Sample: PBMCs. The source is a man aged 35-49 years with head and neck cancer. The chain joins TRBV2 to TRBJ1-3; no reliable D call. The CDR3 loop is CASSSSPRISGNTIYF. The CDR3 bases are TGTGCCAGCAGTTCCTCACCCCGGATCTCTGGAAACACCATATATTTT.